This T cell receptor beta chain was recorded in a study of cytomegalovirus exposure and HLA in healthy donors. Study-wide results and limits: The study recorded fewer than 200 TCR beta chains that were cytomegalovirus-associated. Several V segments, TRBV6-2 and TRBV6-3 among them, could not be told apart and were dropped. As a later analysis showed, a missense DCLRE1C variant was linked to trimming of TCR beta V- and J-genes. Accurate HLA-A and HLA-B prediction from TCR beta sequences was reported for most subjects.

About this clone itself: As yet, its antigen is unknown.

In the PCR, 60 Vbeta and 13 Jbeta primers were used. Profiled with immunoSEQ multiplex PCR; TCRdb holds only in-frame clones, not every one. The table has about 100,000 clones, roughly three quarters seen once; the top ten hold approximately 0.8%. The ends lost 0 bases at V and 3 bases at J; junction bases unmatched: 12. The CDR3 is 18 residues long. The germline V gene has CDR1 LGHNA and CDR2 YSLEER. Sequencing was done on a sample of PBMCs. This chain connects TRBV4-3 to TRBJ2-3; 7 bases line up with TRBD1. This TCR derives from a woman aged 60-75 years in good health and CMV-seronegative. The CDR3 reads CASSQDDRDSLRTDTQYF. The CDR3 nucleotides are TGCGCCAGCAGCCAAGATGACAGGGATTCTTTGCGAACAGATACGCAGTATTTT.